This TCR beta chain is from a study of blood T cell repertoires in COVID-19. Turning to the study itself: Acute and convalescent COVID-19 specimens originated in the United States, Italy and Spain. Sample material is recorded as cDNA or gDNA derived from T cells, B-cell-depleted T cells, or PBMCs.

TCRdb's copy holds only in-frame clones and misses some; the assay was immunoSEQ multiplex PCR. The top ten hold roughly a fifth of the sample, which has over 10,000 clones, 85% to 90% seen once. The CDR3 loop spans 17 amino acids. Deletions cut 5 bases from V and 5 bases from J, with 23 bases between. Germline assignment: CDR1 LNHNV and CDR2 YYDKDF (reference sequence). The V gene is TRBV15, the J gene TRBJ2-3; D may be TRBD1 (6 bases). This TCR came from a woman aged 60-75 years with active COVID-19. The specimen sequenced was peripheral blood. For the CDR3, the DNA is TGTGCCACCAGCCCCCTGGGTAGAGGGGGAAACGGAGATACGCAGTATTTT. Its protein product is CATSPLGRGGNGDTQYF.